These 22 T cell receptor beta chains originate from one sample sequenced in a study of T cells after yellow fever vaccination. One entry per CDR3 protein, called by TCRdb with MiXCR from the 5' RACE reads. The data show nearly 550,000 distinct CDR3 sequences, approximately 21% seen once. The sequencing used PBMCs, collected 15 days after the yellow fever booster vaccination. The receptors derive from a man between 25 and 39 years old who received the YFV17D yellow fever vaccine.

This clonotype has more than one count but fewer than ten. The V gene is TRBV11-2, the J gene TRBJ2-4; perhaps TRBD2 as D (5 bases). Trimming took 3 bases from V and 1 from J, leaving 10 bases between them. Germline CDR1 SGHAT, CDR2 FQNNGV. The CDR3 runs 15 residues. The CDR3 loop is CASSFGGDAKNIQYF. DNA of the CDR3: TGTGCCAGCAGCTTCGGAGGAGACGCCAAAAACATTCAGTACTTC.

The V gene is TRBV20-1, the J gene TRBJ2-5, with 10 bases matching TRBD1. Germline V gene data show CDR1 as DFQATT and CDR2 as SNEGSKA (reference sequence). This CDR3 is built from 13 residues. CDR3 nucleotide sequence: TGCAGGACCGGGACAGGGGACGGGGAGACCCAGTACTTC. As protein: CRTGTGDGETQYF.

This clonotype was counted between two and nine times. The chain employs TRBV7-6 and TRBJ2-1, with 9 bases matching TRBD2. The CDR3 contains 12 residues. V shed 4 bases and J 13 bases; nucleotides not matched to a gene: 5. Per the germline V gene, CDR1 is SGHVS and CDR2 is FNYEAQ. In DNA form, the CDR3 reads TGTGCCAGCAGCTACCTAGCGGGACAACAGTTCTTC. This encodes CASSYLAGQQFF.

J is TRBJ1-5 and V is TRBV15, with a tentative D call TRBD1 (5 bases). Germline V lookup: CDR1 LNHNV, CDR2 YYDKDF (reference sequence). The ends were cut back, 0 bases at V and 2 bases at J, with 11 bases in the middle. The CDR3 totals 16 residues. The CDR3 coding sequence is TGTGCCACCAGCAGAGATCCATGGGGCGGCAATCAGCCCCAGCATTTT. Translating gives CATSRDPWGGNQPQHF.

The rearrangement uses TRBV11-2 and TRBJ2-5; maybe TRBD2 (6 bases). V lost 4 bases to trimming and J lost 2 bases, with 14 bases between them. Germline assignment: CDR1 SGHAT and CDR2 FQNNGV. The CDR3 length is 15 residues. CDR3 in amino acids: CASSSVAGPQETQYF. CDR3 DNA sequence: TGTGCCAGCAGCTCCGTCGCGGGGCCTCAAGAGACCCAGTACTTC. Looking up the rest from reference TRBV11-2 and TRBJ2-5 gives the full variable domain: EAGVAQSPRYKIIEKRQSVAFWCNPISGHATLYWYQQILGQGPKLLIQFQNNGVVDDSQLPKDRFSAERLKGVDSTLKIQPAKLEDSAVYLCASSSVAGPQETQYFGPGTRLLVL.

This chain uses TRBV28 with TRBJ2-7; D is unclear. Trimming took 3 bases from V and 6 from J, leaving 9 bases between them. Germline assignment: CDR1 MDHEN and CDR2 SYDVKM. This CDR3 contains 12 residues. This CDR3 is CASSLERLEQYF. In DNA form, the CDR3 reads TGTGCCAGCAGTTTGGAGAGACTCGAGCAGTACTTC.

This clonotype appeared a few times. CDR3 protein: CASSLTGTQYF. The CDR3 bases are TGTGCCAGCTCACTGACTGGTACGCAGTATTTT. The rearrangement joins TRBV18 to TRBJ2-3; D unclear. The V end was cut by 4 bases, the J end by 8 bases, with 7 bases between. Germline CDR1 KGHSH, CDR2 LQKENI. The CDR3 covers 11 residues. Using reference TRBV18 and TRBJ2-3 for the parts outside the CDR3, the full variable domain is NAGVMQNPRHLVRRRGQEARLRCSPMKGHSHVYWYRQLPEEGLKFMVYLQKENIIDESGMPKERFSAEFPKEGPSILRIQQVVRGDSAAYFCASSLTGTQYFGPGTRLTVL.

CDR3 nucleotides: TGTGCCAGCAGTCCCCAGGGGGCGGGTCAAGAGACCCAGTACTTC. Translated, it gives CASSPQGAGQETQYF. J is TRBJ2-5 and V is TRBV28; the match to TRBD1 covers 8 bases. Germline V CDR1 and CDR2: MDHEN, SYDVKM. Losses at the gene ends were 5 bases for V and 2 bases for J; bases not matched to a gene: 7. The CDR3 is 15 amino acids.

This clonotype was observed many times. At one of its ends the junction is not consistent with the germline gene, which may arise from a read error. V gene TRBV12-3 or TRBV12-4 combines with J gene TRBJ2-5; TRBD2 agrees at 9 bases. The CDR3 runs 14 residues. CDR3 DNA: TGTGCCAGCAGTGTAGCGGGAGTGGTGGGGACCCAGTACTTC. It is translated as CASSVAGVVGTQYF.

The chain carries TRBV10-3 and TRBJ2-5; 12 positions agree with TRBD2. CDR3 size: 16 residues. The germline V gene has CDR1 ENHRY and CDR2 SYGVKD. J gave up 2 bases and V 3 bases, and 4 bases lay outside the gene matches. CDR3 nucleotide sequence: TGTGCCATCAGTGATCGGACTAGCGGGGCACAAGAGACCCAGTACTTC. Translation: CAISDRTSGAQETQYF.

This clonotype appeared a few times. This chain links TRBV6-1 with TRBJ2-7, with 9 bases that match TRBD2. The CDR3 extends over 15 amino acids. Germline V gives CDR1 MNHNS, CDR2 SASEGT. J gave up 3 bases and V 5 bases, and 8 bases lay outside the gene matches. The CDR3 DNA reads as TGTGCCAGCAGTCCGAAGCGGGAGGCGGGCTACGAGCAGTACTTC. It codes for CASSPKREAGYEQYF.

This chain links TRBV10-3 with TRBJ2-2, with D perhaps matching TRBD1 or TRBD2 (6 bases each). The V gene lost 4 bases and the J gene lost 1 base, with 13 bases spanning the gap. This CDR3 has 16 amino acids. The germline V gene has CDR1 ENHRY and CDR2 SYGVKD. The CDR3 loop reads CAISGGAVGNTGELFF. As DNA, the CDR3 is TGTGCCATCAGTGGGGGGGCAGTTGGGAACACCGGGGAGCTGTTTTTT.

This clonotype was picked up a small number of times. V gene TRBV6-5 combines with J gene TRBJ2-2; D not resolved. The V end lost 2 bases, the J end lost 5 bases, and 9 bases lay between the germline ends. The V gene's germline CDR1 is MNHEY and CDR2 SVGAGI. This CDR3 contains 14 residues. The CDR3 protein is CASSYRVRTGELFF. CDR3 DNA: TGTGCCAGCAGTTACAGGGTTAGGACCGGGGAGCTGTTTTTT.

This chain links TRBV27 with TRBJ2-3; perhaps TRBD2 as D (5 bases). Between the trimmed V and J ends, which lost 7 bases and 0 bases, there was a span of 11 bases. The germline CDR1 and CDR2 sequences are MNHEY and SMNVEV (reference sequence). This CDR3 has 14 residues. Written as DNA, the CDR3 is TGTGCCAGCAATTGGGGAGCCAGCACAGATACGCAGTATTTT. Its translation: CASNWGASTDTQYF.

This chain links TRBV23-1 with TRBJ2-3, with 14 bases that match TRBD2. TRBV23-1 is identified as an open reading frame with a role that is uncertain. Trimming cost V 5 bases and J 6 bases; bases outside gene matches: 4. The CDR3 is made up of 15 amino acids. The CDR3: CASSSGTSGSDTQYF. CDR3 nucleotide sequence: TGCGCCAGCAGTTCCGGGACTAGCGGGAGTGATACGCAGTATTTT.

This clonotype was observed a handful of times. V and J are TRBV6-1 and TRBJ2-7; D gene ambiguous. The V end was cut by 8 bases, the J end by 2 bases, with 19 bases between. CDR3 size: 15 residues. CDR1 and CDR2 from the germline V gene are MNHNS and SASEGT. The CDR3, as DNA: TGTGCCAGCTTAGGGTTGGGTCCTAAGCCCTACGAGCAGTACTTC. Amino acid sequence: CASLGLGPKPYEQYF.

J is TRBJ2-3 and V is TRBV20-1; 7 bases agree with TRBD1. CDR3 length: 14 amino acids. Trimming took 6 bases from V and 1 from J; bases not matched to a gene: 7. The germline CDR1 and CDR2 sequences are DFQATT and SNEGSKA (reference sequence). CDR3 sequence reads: CSAVTGIGTDTQYF. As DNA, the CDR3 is TGCAGTGCCGTGACAGGGATAGGCACAGATACGCAGTATTTT.

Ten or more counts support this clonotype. The CDR3 protein is CSGDRNQETQYF. DNA for the CDR3: TGCAGCGGTGACAGGAACCAAGAGACCCAGTACTTC. The rearrangement uses TRBV29-1 and TRBJ2-5; D is perhaps TRBD1 (6 bases). Germline values: CDR1 SQVTM, CDR2 ANQGSEA. The ends were cut back, 7 bases at V and 0 bases at J, with 9 bases in the middle. The CDR3 is 12 residues long.

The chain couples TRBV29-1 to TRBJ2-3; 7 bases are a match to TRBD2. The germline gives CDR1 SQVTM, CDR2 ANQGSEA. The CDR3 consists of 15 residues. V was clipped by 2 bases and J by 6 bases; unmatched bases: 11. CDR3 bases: TGCAGCGTTGAAAGTGGGAGGGCCCTCATGGATACGCAGTATTTT. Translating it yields CSVESGRALMDTQYF.

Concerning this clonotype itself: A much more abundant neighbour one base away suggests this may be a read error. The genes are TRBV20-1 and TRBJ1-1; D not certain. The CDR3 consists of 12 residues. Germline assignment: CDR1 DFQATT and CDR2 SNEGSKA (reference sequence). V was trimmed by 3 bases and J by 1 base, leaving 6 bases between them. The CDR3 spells CSARRRNTEAFF. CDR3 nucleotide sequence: TGCAGTGCTAGGAGGCGGAACACTGAAGCTTTCTTT.

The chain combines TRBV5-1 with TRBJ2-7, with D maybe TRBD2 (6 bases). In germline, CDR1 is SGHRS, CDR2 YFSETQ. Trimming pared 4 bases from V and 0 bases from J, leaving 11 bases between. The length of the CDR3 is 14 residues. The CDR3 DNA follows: TGCGCCAGCAGCCGACTAGTTAACTCCTACGAGCAGTACTTC. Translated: CASSRLVNSYEQYF.

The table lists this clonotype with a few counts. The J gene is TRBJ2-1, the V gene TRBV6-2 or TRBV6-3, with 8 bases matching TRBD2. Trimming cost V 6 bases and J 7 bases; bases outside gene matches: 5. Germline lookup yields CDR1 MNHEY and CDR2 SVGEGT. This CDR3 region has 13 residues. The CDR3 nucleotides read TGTGCCAGCAGCCGACTAGCGACTAATGAGCAGTTCTTC. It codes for CASSRLATNEQFF.